The clone carrying this T cell receptor beta chain has only a few counts. The target antigen is unknown. The entry originates in a study of cytomegalovirus exposure and HLA in healthy donors. Whole-study findings and limits: In a later analysis, V- and J-gene trimming of beta chains associated with a DCLRE1C missense variant, replicated independently.

PCR was performed using 60 Vbeta and 13 Jbeta primers. Using immunoSEQ multiplex PCR, the repertoire was profiled, and TCRdb retains in-frame clones only, with some absent. The table has 100,000 to 150,000 clones, 70% to 85% seen once. From germline, CDR1 is SGHRS and CDR2 YFSETQ. V was clipped by 0 bases and J by 1 base, with 7 bases between them. The CDR3 consists of 14 residues. The V gene is TRBV5-1, the J gene TRBJ1-1; D is uncertain. The sequenced sample was PBMCs. The TCR comes from a woman aged 55-69 years in good health and CMV-seropositive. CDR3 DNA: TGCGCCAGCAGCTTGGTCCTCGGGAACACTGAAGCTTTCTTT. It specifies CASSLVLGNTEAFF.